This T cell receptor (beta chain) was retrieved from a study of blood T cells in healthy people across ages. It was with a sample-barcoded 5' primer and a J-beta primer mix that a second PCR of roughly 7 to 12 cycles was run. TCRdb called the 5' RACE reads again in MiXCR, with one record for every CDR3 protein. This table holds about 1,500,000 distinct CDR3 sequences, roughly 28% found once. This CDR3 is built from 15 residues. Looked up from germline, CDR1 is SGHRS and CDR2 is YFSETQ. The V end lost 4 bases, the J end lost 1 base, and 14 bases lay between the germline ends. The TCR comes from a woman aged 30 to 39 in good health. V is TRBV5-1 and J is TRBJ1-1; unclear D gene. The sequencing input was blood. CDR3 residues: CASSRAPLTNTEAFF. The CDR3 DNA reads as TGCGCCAGCAGCCGGGCTCCGCTCACGAACACTGAAGCTTTCTTT.